These T cell receptor beta chains were read from a single sample in a study of shared clonotypes between healthy human individuals. Profiled with immunoSEQ multiplex PCR; TCRdb holds only in-frame clones, not every one. The profile shows approximately 500,000 clones, about four fifths of them singletons. The sample was PBMCs. The receptors derive from a woman between 40 and 55 years old in good health. Some clones in this sample may be carry-over from other donors' samples. CDR3s include the opening cysteine and the closing phenylalanine or tryptophan. A D gene is named only where the DNA matches it firmly. Not every row has a clone size; where given, it reads once, few, many or a size class.

d_gene: .
v_gene: TRBV9
abundance: once
j_gene: TRBJ1-5
CDR3aa: CASSADSNSNQPQHF
CDR3nt: TGTGCCAGCAGCGCGGACAGTAATAGCAATCAGCCCCAGCATTTT

d_gene: TRBD1
v_gene: TRBV10-3
abundance: .
j_gene: TRBJ2-1
CDR3aa: CAISDTGQGAYNEQFF
CDR3nt: TGTGCCATCAGTGACACCGGACAGGGGGCCTACAATGAGCAGTTCTTC

d_gene: .
v_gene: TRBV7-3
abundance: .
j_gene: TRBJ1-1
CDR3aa: CASRRRTGTEAFF
CDR3nt: TGTGCCAGCCGCCGGAGGACGGGCACTGAAGCTTTCTTT

d_gene: .
v_gene: TRBV5-6
abundance: .
j_gene: TRBJ1-2
CDR3aa: CASSLGQFNYGYTF
CDR3nt: TGTGCCAGCAGCTTGGGTCAGTTCAACTATGGCTACACCTTC

d_gene: .
v_gene: TRBV30
abundance: .
j_gene: TRBJ2-1
CDR3aa: CAWSRTSNEQFF
CDR3nt: TGTGCCTGGTCCCGGACTTCTAATGAGCAGTTCTTC

d_gene: .
v_gene: TRBV5-1
abundance: .
j_gene: TRBJ1-1
CDR3aa: CASSQPGREGGSAAFF
CDR3nt: TGCGCCAGCAGCCAACCCGGCCGGGAGGGGGGGTCAGCAGCTTTCTTT

d_gene: TRBD2
v_gene: TRBV18
abundance: .
j_gene: TRBJ2-1
CDR3aa: CASSRLAAYNEQFF
CDR3nt: TGTGCCAGCTCACGTCTAGCGGCCTACAATGAGCAGTTCTTC

d_gene: TRBD2
v_gene: TRBV7-2
abundance: .
j_gene: TRBJ2-7
CDR3aa: CASNLAGGAYEQYF
CDR3nt: TGTGCCAGCAACCTAGCGGGAGGGGCCTACGAGCAGTACTTC

d_gene: .
v_gene: TRBV19
abundance: .
j_gene: TRBJ1-4
CDR3aa: CASSPPPSEKLFF
CDR3nt: TGTGCCAGTAGCCCGCCACCCAGCGAAAAACTGTTTTTT

d_gene: .
v_gene: TRBV6-1
abundance: .
j_gene: TRBJ2-7
CDR3aa: CASTDLLYEQYF
CDR3nt: TGTGCCAGCACCGACCTTCTCTACGAGCAGTACTTC

d_gene: .
v_gene: TRBV18
abundance: .
j_gene: TRBJ1-1
CDR3aa: CASSPDTENTEAFF
CDR3nt: TGTGCCAGCTCACCAGATACAGAGAACACTGAAGCTTTCTTT

d_gene: TRBD1
v_gene: TRBV7-9
abundance: .
j_gene: TRBJ1-2
CDR3aa: CASSLQSGTVYGYTF
CDR3nt: TGTGCCAGCAGCTTGCAGAGCGGGACAGTATATGGCTACACCTTC

d_gene: TRBD2
v_gene: TRBV7-2
abundance: .
j_gene: TRBJ2-2
CDR3aa: CASSLGGRGNTGELFF
CDR3nt: TGTGCCAGCAGCTTAGGCGGGAGGGGTAACACCGGGGAGCTGTTTTTT

d_gene: .
v_gene: TRBV6-1
abundance: .
j_gene: TRBJ2-1
CDR3aa: CASVLGSPLYNEQFF
CDR3nt: TGTGCCAGCGTTTTAGGAAGCCCTCTCTACAATGAGCAGTTCTTC

d_gene: .
v_gene: TRBV7-9
abundance: .
j_gene: TRBJ2-7
CDR3aa: CASSLDDASYEQYF
CDR3nt: TGTGCCAGCAGCTTAGACGACGCCTCCTACGAGCAGTACTTC

d_gene: .
v_gene: TRBV5-4
abundance: .
j_gene: TRBJ1-2
CDR3aa: CASSPAGRSYGYTF
CDR3nt: TGTGCCAGCAGCCCCGCCGGGCGGTCCTATGGCTACACCTTC

d_gene: .
v_gene: TRBV19
abundance: .
j_gene: TRBJ2-5
CDR3aa: CASSIGWGQETQYF
CDR3nt: TGTGCCAGTAGTATTGGATGGGGTCAAGAGACCCAGTACTTC

d_gene: .
v_gene: TRBV11-2
abundance: .
j_gene: TRBJ2-5
CDR3aa: CASSQNHQETQYF
CDR3nt: TGTGCCAGCAGCCAAAACCACCAAGAGACCCAGTACTTC

d_gene: .
v_gene: TRBV30
abundance: .
j_gene: TRBJ2-3
CDR3aa: CAQGGGIDTQYF
CDR3nt: TGTGCCCAGGGTGGGGGCATAGATACGCAGTATTTT

d_gene: .
v_gene: TRBV18
abundance: .
j_gene: TRBJ2-7
CDR3aa: CASSPRRGAGLTYEQYF
CDR3nt: TGTGCCAGCTCACCACGACGAGGCGCGGGGTTAACCTACGAGCAGTACTTC

d_gene: .
v_gene: TRBV9
abundance: .
j_gene: TRBJ2-2
CDR3aa: CASSVLPGLLGGNTGELFF
CDR3nt: TGTGCCAGCAGCGTCCTTCCCGGCCTACTCGGAGGGAACACCGGGGAGCTGTTTTTT

d_gene: .
v_gene: TRBV2
abundance: once
j_gene: TRBJ2-2
CDR3aa: CASREAGHRNTGELFF
CDR3nt: TGTGCCAGCAGGGAGGCGGGACACCGGAACACCGGGGAGCTGTTTTTT

d_gene: .
v_gene: TRBV29-1
abundance: .
j_gene: TRBJ2-3
CDR3aa: CSVDNGQNPDTQYF
CDR3nt: TGCAGCGTTGATAACGGTCAAAATCCAGATACGCAGTATTTT

d_gene: .
v_gene: TRBV7-3
abundance: .
j_gene: TRBJ2-1
CDR3aa: CASSLMGGNEQFF
CDR3nt: TGTGCCAGCAGCTTAATGGGCGGGAATGAGCAGTTCTTC

d_gene: .
v_gene: TRBV18
abundance: .
j_gene: TRBJ1-5
CDR3aa: CASSPQRNQPQHF
CDR3nt: TGTGCCAGCTCACCACAGCGGAATCAGCCCCAGCATTTT

d_gene: .
v_gene: TRBV4-1
abundance: .
j_gene: TRBJ1-4
CDR3aa: CASRRTLGTNEKLFF
CDR3nt: TGCGCCAGCAGACGTACCTTGGGGACTAATGAAAAACTGTTTTTT

d_gene: TRBD2
v_gene: TRBV6-6
abundance: .
j_gene: TRBJ2-7
CDR3aa: CASSFLGEGTYEQYF
CDR3nt: TGTGCCAGCAGTTTTCTAGGGGAGGGGACCTACGAGCAGTACTTC

d_gene: TRBD1
v_gene: TRBV2
abundance: .
j_gene: TRBJ1-5
CDR3aa: CASSGTGEGQPQHF
CDR3nt: TGTGCCAGCAGCGGGACAGGGGAAGGGCAGCCCCAGCATTTT

d_gene: TRBD2
v_gene: TRBV27
abundance: .
j_gene: TRBJ2-1
CDR3aa: CASSRLAGVNNEQFF
CDR3nt: TGTGCCAGCAGCCGACTAGCGGGAGTTAACAATGAGCAGTTCTTC

d_gene: .
v_gene: TRBV18
abundance: .
j_gene: TRBJ2-1
CDR3aa: CASSPRTGNSYNEQFF
CDR3nt: TGTGCCAGCTCACCACGTACAGGGAACTCCTACAATGAGCAGTTCTTC

d_gene: .
v_gene: TRBV29-1
abundance: .
j_gene: TRBJ2-3
CDR3aa: CSVVATDTQYF
CDR3nt: TGCAGCGTTGTGGCCACAGATACGCAGTATTTT

d_gene: TRBD1
v_gene: TRBV5-1
abundance: .
j_gene: TRBJ2-7
CDR3aa: CASSRDRKYEQYF
CDR3nt: TGCGCCAGCAGCAGGGACAGAAAATACGAGCAGTACTTC

d_gene: .
v_gene: TRBV28
abundance: .
j_gene: TRBJ1-2
CDR3aa: CASSLNLGGYGYTF
CDR3nt: TGTGCCAGCAGCCTCAACCTGGGGGGCTATGGCTACACCTTC

d_gene: .
v_gene: TRBV5-8
abundance: .
j_gene: TRBJ2-3
CDR3aa: CASSSRRGADTQYF
CDR3nt: TGTGCCAGCAGCTCAAGGAGGGGCGCAGATACGCAGTATTTT

d_gene: TRBD2
v_gene: TRBV4-1
abundance: .
j_gene: TRBJ2-5
CDR3aa: CASSLLAGETQYF
CDR3nt: TGCGCCAGCAGCCTACTAGCGGGAGAGACCCAGTACTTC

d_gene: .
v_gene: TRBV25-1
abundance: .
j_gene: TRBJ1-3
CDR3aa: CASSGSFSGNTIYF
CDR3nt: TGTGCCAGCAGTGGGTCGTTCTCTGGAAACACCATATATTTT

d_gene: TRBD2
v_gene: TRBV29-1
abundance: .
j_gene: TRBJ2-2
CDR3aa: CSVVAGGLPGELFF
CDR3nt: TGCAGCGTGGTGGCGGGAGGGCTGCCCGGGGAGCTGTTTTTT

d_gene: .
v_gene: TRBV6-1
abundance: few
j_gene: TRBJ2-1
CDR3aa: CASSERWGNEQFF
CDR3nt: TGTGCCAGCAGTGAAAGGTGGGGAAATGAGCAGTTCTTC

d_gene: TRBD2
v_gene: TRBV5-1
abundance: .
j_gene: TRBJ2-3
CDR3aa: CASSLTAGGFTDTQYF
CDR3nt: TGCGCCAGCAGCCTCACAGCGGGAGGTTTCACAGATACGCAGTATTTT

d_gene: .
v_gene: TRBV9
abundance: .
j_gene: TRBJ2-7
CDR3aa: CASSVAGSGEQYF
CDR3nt: TGTGCCAGCAGCGTAGCCGGGTCCGGCGAGCAGTACTTC

d_gene: .
v_gene: TRBV11-2
abundance: few
j_gene: TRBJ1-3
CDR3aa: CASSLAFEPGNTIYF
CDR3nt: TGTGCCAGCAGCTTAGCCTTTGAACCTGGAAACACCATATATTTT

d_gene: TRBD1
v_gene: TRBV27
abundance: .
j_gene: TRBJ2-7
CDR3aa: CASSLSAARPDRGQYEQYF
CDR3nt: TGTGCCAGCAGTTTATCGGCTGCCAGACCGGACAGGGGGCAATACGAGCAGTACTTC

d_gene: TRBD1
v_gene: TRBV7-2
abundance: .
j_gene: TRBJ1-2
CDR3aa: CASRPGTGYGYTF
CDR3nt: TGTGCCAGCAGGCCCGGGACAGGCTATGGCTACACCTTC

d_gene: .
v_gene: TRBV5-1
abundance: once
j_gene: TRBJ1-1
CDR3aa: CASSLEGGSGTEAFF
CDR3nt: TGCGCCAGCAGCTTGGAAGGGGGGTCAGGCACTGAAGCTTTCTTT

d_gene: .
v_gene: TRBV21-1
abundance: .
j_gene: TRBJ2-3
CDR3aa: CASSKTLLTPGQGPDTQYF
CDR3nt: TGTGCCAGCAGCAAAACCCTCCTCACACCGGGACAGGGGCCAGATACGCAGTATTTT

d_gene: .
v_gene: TRBV9
abundance: .
j_gene: TRBJ2-2
CDR3aa: CASNSPGTANTGELFF
CDR3nt: TGTGCCAGCAACTCCCCTGGGACCGCGAACACCGGGGAGCTGTTTTTT